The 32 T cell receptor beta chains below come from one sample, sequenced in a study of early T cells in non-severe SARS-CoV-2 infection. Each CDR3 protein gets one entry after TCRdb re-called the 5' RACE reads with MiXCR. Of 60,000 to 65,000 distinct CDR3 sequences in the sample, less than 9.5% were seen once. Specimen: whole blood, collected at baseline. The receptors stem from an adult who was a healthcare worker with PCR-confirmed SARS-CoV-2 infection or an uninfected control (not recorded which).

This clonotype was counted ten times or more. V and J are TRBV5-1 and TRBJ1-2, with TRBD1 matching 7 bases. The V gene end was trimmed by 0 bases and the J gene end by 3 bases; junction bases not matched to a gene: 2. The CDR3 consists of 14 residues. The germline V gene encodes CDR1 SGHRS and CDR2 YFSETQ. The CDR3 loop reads CASSLGDSDYGYTF. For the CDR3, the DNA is TGCGCCAGCAGCTTGGGGGACAGCGACTATGGCTACACCTTC. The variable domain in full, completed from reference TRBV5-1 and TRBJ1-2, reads KAGVTQTPRYLIKTRGQQVTLSCSPISGHRSVSWYQQTPGQGLQFLFEYFSETQRNKGNFPGRFSGRQFSNSRSEMNVSTLELGDSALYLCASSLGDSDYGYTFGSGTRLTVV.

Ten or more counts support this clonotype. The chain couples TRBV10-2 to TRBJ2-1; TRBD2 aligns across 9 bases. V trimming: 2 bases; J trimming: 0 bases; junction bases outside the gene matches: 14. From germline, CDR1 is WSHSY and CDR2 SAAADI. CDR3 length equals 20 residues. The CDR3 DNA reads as TGCGCCAGCAGTGAGCGTCCGCTAGCGGGACCATCAAGCTCCTACAATGAGCAGTTCTTC. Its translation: CASSERPLAGPSSSYNEQFF.

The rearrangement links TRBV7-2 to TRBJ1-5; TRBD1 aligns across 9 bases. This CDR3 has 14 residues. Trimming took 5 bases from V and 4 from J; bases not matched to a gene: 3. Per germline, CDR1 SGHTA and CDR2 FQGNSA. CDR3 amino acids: CASSPDRGNQPQHF. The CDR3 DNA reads TGTGCCAGCAGCCCTGACAGGGGGAATCAGCCCCAGCATTTT.

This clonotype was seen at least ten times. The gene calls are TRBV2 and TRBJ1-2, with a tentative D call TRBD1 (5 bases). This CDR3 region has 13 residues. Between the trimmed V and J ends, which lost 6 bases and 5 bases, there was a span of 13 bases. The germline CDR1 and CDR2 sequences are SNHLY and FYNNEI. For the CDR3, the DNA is TGTGCCAGCAGGGATGACAGTCCATATGGCTACACCTTC. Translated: CASRDDSPYGYTF.

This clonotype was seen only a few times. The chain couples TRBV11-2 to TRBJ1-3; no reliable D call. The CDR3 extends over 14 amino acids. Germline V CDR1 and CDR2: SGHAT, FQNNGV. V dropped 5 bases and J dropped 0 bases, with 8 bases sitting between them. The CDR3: CASSQGGSGNTIYF. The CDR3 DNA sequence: TGTGCCAGCAGCCAAGGCGGCTCTGGAAACACCATATATTTT. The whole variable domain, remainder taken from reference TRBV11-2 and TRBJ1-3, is EAGVAQSPRYKIIEKRQSVAFWCNPISGHATLYWYQQILGQGPKLLIQFQNNGVVDDSQLPKDRFSAERLKGVDSTLKIQPAKLEDSAVYLCASSQGGSGNTIYFGEGSWLTVV.

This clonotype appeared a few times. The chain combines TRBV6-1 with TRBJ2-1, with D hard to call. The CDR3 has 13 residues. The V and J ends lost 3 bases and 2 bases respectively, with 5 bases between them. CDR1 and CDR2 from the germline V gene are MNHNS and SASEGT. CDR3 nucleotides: TGTGCCAGCAGTGAGAGACCCTACAATGAGCAGTTCTTC. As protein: CASSERPYNEQFF.

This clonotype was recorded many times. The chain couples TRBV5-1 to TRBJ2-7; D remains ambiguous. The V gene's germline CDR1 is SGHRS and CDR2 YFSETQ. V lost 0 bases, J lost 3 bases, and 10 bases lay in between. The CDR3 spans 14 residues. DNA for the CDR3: TGCGCCAGCAGCTTGGCCACTTCTCTCTACGAGCAGTACTTC. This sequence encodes CASSLATSLYEQYF.

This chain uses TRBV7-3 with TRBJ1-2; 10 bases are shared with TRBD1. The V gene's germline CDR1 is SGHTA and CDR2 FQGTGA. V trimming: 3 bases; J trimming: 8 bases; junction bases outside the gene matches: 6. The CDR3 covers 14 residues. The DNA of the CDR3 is TGTGCCAGCAGCTTTACCGGACAGGGGGAAGGCTACACCTTC. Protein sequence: CASSFTGQGEGYTF.

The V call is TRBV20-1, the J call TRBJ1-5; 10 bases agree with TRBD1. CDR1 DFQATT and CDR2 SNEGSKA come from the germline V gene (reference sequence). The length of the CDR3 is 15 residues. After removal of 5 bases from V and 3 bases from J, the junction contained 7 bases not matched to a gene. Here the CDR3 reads CSAAPGQGTNQPQHF. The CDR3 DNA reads TGCAGTGCTGCACCGGGACAGGGGACCAATCAGCCCCAGCATTTT.

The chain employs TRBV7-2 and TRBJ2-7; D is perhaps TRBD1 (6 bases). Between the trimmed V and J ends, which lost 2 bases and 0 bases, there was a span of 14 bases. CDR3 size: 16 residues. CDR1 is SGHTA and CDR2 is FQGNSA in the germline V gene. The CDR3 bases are TGTGCCAGCAGCTTAAGGTCCGACAGGAGCTCCTACGAGCAGTACTTC. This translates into CASSLRSDRSSYEQYF.

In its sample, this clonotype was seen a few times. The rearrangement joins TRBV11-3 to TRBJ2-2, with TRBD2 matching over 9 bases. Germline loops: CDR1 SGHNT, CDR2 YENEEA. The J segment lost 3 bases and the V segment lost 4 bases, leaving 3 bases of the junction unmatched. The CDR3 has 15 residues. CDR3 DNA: TGTGCCAGCAGCTCGCGGGAGGGCTACACCGGGGAGCTGTTTTTT. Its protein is CASSSREGYTGELFF.

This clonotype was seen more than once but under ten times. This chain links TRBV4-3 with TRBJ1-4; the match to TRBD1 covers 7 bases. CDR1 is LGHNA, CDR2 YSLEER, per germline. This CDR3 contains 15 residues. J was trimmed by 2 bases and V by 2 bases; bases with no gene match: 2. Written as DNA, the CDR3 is TGCGCCAGCAGCCAACGGACAGGCACTAATGAAAAACTGTTTTTT. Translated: CASSQRTGTNEKLFF.

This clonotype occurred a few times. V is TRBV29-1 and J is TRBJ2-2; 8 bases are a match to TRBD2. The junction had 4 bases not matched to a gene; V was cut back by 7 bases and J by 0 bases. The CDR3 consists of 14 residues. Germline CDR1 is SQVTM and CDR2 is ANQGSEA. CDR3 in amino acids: CSGSGTANTGELFF. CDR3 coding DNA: TGCAGCGGTAGCGGGACGGCGAACACCGGGGAGCTGTTTTTT.

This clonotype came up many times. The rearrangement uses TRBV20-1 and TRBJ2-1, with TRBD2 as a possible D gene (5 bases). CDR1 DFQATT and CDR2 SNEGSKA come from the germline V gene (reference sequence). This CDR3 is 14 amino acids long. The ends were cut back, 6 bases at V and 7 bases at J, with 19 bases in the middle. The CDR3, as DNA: TGCAGTGCGATCAGAGGGCCGCCGGGGAATGAGCAGTTCTTC. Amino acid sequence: CSAIRGPPGNEQFF.

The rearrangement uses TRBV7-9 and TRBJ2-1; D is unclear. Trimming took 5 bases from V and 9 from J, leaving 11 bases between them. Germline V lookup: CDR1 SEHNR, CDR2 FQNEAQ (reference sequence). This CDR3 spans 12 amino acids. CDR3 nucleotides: TGTGCCAGCAGCAGCGCAATTGGTGAGCAGTTCTTC. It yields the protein CASSSAIGEQFF.

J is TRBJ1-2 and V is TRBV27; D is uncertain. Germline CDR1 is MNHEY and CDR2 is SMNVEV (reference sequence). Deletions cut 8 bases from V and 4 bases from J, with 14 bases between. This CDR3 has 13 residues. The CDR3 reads CASSKDRGYGYTF. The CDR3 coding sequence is TGTGCCAGCTCTAAGGACCGGGGCTATGGCTACACCTTC.

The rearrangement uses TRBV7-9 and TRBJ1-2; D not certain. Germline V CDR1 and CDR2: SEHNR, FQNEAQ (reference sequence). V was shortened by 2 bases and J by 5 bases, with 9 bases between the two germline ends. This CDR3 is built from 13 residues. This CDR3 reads CASSLNALYGYTF. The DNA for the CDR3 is TGTGCCAGCAGCTTAAACGCCTTATATGGCTACACCTTC. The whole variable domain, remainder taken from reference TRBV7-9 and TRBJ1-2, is DTGVSQNPRHKITKRGQNVTFRCDPISEHNRLYWYRQTLGQGPEFLTYFQNEAQLEKSRLLSDRFSAERPKGSFSTLEIQRTEQGDSAMYLCASSLNALYGYTFGSGTRLTVV.

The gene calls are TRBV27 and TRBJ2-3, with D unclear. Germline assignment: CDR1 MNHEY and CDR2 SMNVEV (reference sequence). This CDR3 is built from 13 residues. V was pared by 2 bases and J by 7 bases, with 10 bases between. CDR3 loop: CASSLAARNTQYF. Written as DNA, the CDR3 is TGTGCCAGCAGTTTAGCGGCTAGAAATACGCAGTATTTT.

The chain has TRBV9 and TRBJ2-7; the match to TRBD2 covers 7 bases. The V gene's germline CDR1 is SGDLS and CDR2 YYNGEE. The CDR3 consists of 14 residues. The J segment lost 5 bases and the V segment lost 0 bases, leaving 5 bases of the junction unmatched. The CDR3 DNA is TGTGCCAGCAGCGTAGGACTAGCTTGGGACGAGCAGTACTTC. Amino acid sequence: CASSVGLAWDEQYF.

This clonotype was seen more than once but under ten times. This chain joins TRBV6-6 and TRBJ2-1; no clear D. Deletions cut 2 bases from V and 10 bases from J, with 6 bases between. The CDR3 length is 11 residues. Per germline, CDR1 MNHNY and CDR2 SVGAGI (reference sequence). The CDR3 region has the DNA TGTGCCAGCAGTTACCCTCCCGAGCAGTTCTTC. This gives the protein CASSYPPEQFF.

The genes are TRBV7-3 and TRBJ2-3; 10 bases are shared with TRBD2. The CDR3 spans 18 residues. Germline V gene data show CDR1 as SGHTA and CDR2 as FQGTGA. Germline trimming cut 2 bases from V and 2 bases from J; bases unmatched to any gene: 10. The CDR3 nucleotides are TGTGCCAGCAGCTTACGAACTAGCGGGACGGGGGTCACAGATACGCAGTATTTT. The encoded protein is CASSLRTSGTGVTDTQYF.

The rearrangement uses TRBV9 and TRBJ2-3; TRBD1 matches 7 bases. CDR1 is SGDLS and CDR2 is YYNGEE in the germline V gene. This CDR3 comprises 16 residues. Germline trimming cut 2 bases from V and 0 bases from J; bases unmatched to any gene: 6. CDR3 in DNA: TGTGCCAGCAGCGTCCTGGGACAGCTAAGCACAGATACGCAGTATTTT. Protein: CASSVLGQLSTDTQYF.

The CDR3 protein is CASSYLIADEQFF. For the CDR3, the DNA is TGTGCCAGCTCATACCTTATAGCGGACGAGCAGTTCTTC. J is TRBJ2-1 and V is TRBV18, with a tentative D call TRBD2 (6 bases). Germline loops: CDR1 KGHSH, CDR2 LQKENI. This CDR3 is 13 amino acids long. V lost 5 bases and J lost 10, with 15 bases in between. The variable domain in full, completed from reference TRBV18 and TRBJ2-1, reads NAGVMQNPRHLVRRRGQEARLRCSPMKGHSHVYWYRQLPEEGLKFMVYLQKENIIDESGMPKERFSAEFPKEGPSILRIQQVVRGDSAAYFCASSYLIADEQFFGPGTRLTVL.

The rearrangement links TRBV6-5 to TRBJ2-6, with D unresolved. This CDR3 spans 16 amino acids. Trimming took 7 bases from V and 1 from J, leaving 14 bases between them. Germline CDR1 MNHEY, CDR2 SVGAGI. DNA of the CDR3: TGTGCCAGCATTCTTCGGTTGAATTCTGGGGCCAACGTCCTGACTTTC. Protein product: CASILRLNSGANVLTF.

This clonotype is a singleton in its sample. CDR3 in amino acids: CASSLGASTYEQYF. For the CDR3, the DNA is TGTGCCAGCAGCTTAGGGGCATCCACCTACGAGCAGTACTTC. V gene TRBV7-2 combines with J gene TRBJ2-7; unclear D gene. Trimming cost V 1 base and J 2 bases, with 9 bases left between them. The CDR3 is 14 amino acids. CDR1 and CDR2 (germline): SGHTA, FQGNSA.

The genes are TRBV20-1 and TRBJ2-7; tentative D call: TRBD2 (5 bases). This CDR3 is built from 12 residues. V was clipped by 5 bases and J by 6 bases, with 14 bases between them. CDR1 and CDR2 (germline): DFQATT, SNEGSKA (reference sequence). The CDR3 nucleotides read TGCAGTGCTGCGAGGGCCGTGGCCGAGCAGTACTTC. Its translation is CSAARAVAEQYF.

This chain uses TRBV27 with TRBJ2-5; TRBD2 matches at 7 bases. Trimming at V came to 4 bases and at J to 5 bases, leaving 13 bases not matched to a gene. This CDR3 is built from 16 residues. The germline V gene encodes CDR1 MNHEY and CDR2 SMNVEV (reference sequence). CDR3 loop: CASSSPRAGDMETQYF. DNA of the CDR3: TGTGCCAGCAGTTCCCCCCGCGCGGGAGATATGGAGACCCAGTACTTC.

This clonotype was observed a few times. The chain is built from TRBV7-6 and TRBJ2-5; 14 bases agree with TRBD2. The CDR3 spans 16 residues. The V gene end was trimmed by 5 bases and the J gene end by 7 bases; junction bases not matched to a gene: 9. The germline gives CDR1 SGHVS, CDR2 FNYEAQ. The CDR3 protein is CASSPGLAGGEGTQYF. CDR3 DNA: TGTGCCAGCAGCCCAGGACTAGCGGGGGGAGAAGGGACCCAGTACTTC.

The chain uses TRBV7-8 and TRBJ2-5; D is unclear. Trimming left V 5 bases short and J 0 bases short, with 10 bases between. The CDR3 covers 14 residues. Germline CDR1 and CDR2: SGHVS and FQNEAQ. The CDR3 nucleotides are TGTGCCAGCAGCCCCAGGACCAACCAAGAGACCCAGTACTTC. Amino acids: CASSPRTNQETQYF. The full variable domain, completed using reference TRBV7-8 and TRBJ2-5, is GAGVSQSPRYKVAKRGQDVALRCDPISGHVSLFWYQQALGQGPEFLTYFQNEAQLDKSGLPSDRFFAERPEGSVSTLKIQRTQQEDSAVYLCASSPRTNQETQYFGPGTRLLVL.

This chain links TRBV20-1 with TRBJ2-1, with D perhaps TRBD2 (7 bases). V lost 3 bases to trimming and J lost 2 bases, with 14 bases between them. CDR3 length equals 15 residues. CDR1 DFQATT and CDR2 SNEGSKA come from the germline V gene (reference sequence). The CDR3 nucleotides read TGCAGTGCTAGCCGTGGGCGGGGGCCCTACAATGAGCAGTTCTTC. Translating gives CSASRGRGPYNEQFF.

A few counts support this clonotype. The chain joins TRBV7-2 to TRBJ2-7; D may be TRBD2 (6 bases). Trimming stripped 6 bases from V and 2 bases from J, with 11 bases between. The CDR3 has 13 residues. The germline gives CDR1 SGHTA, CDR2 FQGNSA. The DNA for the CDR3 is TGTGCCAGCAGTCGGGAGCTAGCCTACGAGCAGTACTTC. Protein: CASSRELAYEQYF.

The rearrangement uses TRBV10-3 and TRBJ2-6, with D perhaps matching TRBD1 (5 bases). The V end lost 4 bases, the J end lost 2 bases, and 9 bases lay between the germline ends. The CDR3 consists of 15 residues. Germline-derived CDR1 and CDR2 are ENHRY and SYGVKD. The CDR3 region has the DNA TGTGCCATCAGTGCCCAAGGGGCTGGGGCCAACGTCCTGACTTTC. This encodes CAISAQGAGANVLTF.